This T cell receptor (beta chain) was captured in a study of response to subunit inactivated influenza vaccine. MiXCR was run by TCRdb on the RT-PCR reads, yielding one entry per CDR3 protein. The sample yields about 780,000 distinct CDR3 sequences, approximately 18% seen once. Germline V gene lookup returns CDR1 LGHDT and CDR2 YNNKEL (reference sequence). V lost 2 bases, J lost 6 bases, and 9 bases stayed unmatched. The CDR3 has 16 amino acids. Sequencing used PBMCs from blood, obtained around 5 days after vaccination. This TCR came from a man aged 50-60 years who received an inactivated influenza vaccine. The J gene is TRBJ2-7, the V gene TRBV3-1; 11 bases align to TRBD2. The CDR3 here is CASSQTSGSVVSEQYF. CDR3 DNA: TGTGCCAGCAGCCAAACTAGCGGGAGCGTCGTGAGCGAGCAGTACTTC.